Below are 18 T cell receptor beta chains sequenced from a single sample in a study of identical twins' blood T cells. Using its own MiXCR run on the 5' RACE reads, TCRdb lists one record per CDR3 protein. The data contain fewer than 450,000 distinct CDR3 sequences, 25% to 35% of them singletons. Input material: PBMCs. Every receptor here comes from a woman aged 18-49 years in good health.

J is TRBJ2-3 and V is TRBV24-1, with 12 positions matching TRBD1. Per germline, CDR1 KGHDR and CDR2 SFDVKD. CDR3 length: 16 amino acids. Trimming removed 4 bases from V and 4 bases from J; junction bases left unmatched: 5. The CDR3 sequence: CATSEPGTGGPDTQYF. CDR3 in DNA: TGTGCCACCAGTGAGCCCGGGACAGGGGGCCCAGATACGCAGTATTTT.

In this sample, this clonotype turned up many times. This chain links TRBV2 with TRBJ1-1, with TRBD1 matching over 7 bases. Germline V gives CDR1 SNHLY, CDR2 FYNNEI. The CDR3 is 12 amino acids. V was clipped by 6 bases and J by 7 bases; unmatched bases: 5. The CDR3 DNA reads TGTGCCAGCAGCGGGGACAGCGGTGAAGCTTTCTTT. It is translated as CASSGDSGEAFF.

This clonotype was counted a few times. The chain has TRBV3-1 and TRBJ2-1; 9 positions agree with TRBD2. The CDR3 is made up of 15 amino acids. V was pared by 2 bases and J by 7 bases, with 6 bases of the junction left unmatched. CDR1 is LGHDT and CDR2 is YNNKEL in the germline V gene (reference sequence). CDR3 in DNA: TGTGCCAGCAGCCAACGTCGCGGGAGGGTAAATGAGCAGTTCTTC. Amino acids: CASSQRRGRVNEQFF.

This clonotype has a count of ten or more. V gene TRBV7-2 combines with J gene TRBJ1-4, with a tentative D call TRBD1 (5 bases). The CDR3 length is 13 residues. V dropped 2 bases and J dropped 7 bases, with 8 bases sitting between them. The V gene's germline CDR1 is SGHTA and CDR2 FQGNSA. In DNA form, the CDR3 reads TGTGCCAGCAGCTTACTAAGGGGTGAAAAACTGTTTTTT. Its translation: CASSLLRGEKLFF.

This clonotype was seen more than once but under ten times. The V gene is TRBV5-1, the J gene TRBJ2-7, with TRBD1 matching over 10 bases. The germline CDR1 and CDR2 sequences are SGHRS and YFSETQ. This CDR3 contains 15 residues. After removal of 0 bases from V and 7 bases from J, the junction contained 7 bases not matched to a gene. CDR3 bases: TGCGCCAGCAGCTTGGGGGGACAGGGGTCTGAAGAGCAGTACTTC. Translating it yields CASSLGGQGSEEQYF.

The chain joins TRBV5-1 to TRBJ1-1, with D maybe TRBD1 (5 bases). The CDR3 contains 14 residues. Trimming pared 4 bases from V and 7 bases from J, leaving 17 bases between. The germline gives CDR1 SGHRS, CDR2 YFSETQ. The CDR3 loop is CASSRSVGDGEAFF. DNA of the CDR3: TGCGCCAGCAGCCGTTCGGTAGGGGACGGTGAAGCTTTCTTT.

The chain links TRBV20-1 to TRBJ2-1; a weak D match, TRBD1 (6 bases). CDR1 and CDR2 (germline): DFQATT, SNEGSKA (reference sequence). The V end lost 6 bases, the J end lost 12 bases, and 21 bases lay between the germline ends. The CDR3 totals 13 residues. DNA for the CDR3: TGCAGTGCCGTGGGGGCGAGCAAGCTTGTGCAGTTCTTC. Encoded protein: CSAVGASKLVQFF.

This chain links TRBV29-1 with TRBJ1-1, with D hard to call. V dropped 4 bases and J dropped 6 bases, with 6 bases sitting between them. CDR1 is SQVTM, CDR2 ANQGSEA, per germline. This CDR3 is built from 10 residues. CDR3 residues: CSVVLSEAFF. CDR3 in DNA: TGCAGCGTTGTGCTGTCTGAAGCTTTCTTT. The full variable domain, completed using reference TRBV29-1 and TRBJ1-1, is SAVISQKPSRDICQRGTSLTIQCQVDSQVTMMFWYRQQPGQSLTLIATANQGSEATYESGFVIDKFPISRPNLTFSTLTVSNMSPEDSSIYLCSVVLSEAFFGQGTRLTVV.

The gene calls are TRBV6-2 or TRBV6-3 and TRBJ1-5; D gene uncertain. Germline values: CDR1 MNHEY, CDR2 SVGEGT. The ends were cut back, 7 bases at V and 1 base at J, with 11 bases in the middle. CDR3 length equals 14 residues. The DNA for the CDR3 is TGTGCCAGCAAGCCTATCGGAAGCAATCAGCCCCAGCATTTT. It yields the protein CASKPIGSNQPQHF.

This clonotype was counted between two and nine times. The chain employs TRBV30 and TRBJ1-5; D is perhaps TRBD1 (6 bases). CDR1 is GTSNPN and CDR2 is SVGIG in the germline V gene (reference sequence). Trimming took 2 bases from V and 5 from J, leaving 10 bases between them. The CDR3 runs to 13 residues. The CDR3 is CAWSTTGDQPQHF. The CDR3 DNA sequence: TGTGCCTGGAGTACGACAGGCGATCAGCCCCAGCATTTT.

This clonotype has at least ten counts. The chain employs TRBV25-1 and TRBJ2-1; D remains ambiguous. The germline V gene encodes CDR1 MGHDK and CDR2 SYGVNS. The CDR3 runs 11 residues. The ends were cut back, 2 bases at V and 9 bases at J, with 5 bases in the middle. CDR3 sequence reads: CASSEMGEQFF. CDR3 in DNA: TGTGCCAGCAGTGAAATGGGTGAGCAGTTCTTC.

A few counts support this clonotype. The genes are TRBV7-2 and TRBJ1-4; 7 positions match TRBD1. V was clipped by 0 bases and J by 5 bases; unmatched bases: 0. The CDR3 runs 14 residues. The germline V gene encodes CDR1 SGHTA and CDR2 FQGNSA. The CDR3 spells CASSLAGQNEKLFF. The CDR3, as DNA: TGTGCCAGCAGCTTAGCGGGACAGAATGAAAAACTGTTTTTT. Combining the CDR3 with reference TRBV7-2 and TRBJ1-4 gives the whole variable domain GAGVSQSPSNKVTEKGKDVELRCDPISGHTALYWYRQSLGQGLEFLIYFQGNSAPDKSGLPSDRFSAERTGGSVSTLTIQRTQQEDSAVYLCASSLAGQNEKLFFGSGTQLSVL.

This clonotype has just a few counts. The chain has TRBV7-2 and TRBJ1-5, with TRBD1 as a possible D gene (5 bases). Trimming cost V 1 base and J 5 bases, with 18 bases left between them. This CDR3 has 17 residues. Germline lookup yields CDR1 SGHTA and CDR2 FQGNSA. DNA for the CDR3: TGTGCCAGCAGCTTAGATTTGCAGGGCCCGTTTTATCAGCCCCAGCATTTT. It translates to CASSLDLQGPFYQPQHF.

This clonotype was picked up a small number of times. The CDR3 DNA is TGTGCCAGCAGCTCGGAAATGAACACTGAAGCTTTCTTT. This gives the protein CASSSEMNTEAFF. This chain links TRBV7-9 with TRBJ1-1; D remains ambiguous. CDR1 and CDR2 from the germline V gene are SEHNR and FQNEAQ (reference sequence). The CDR3 is 13 residues long. V was shortened by 4 bases and J by 0 bases, with 6 bases between the two germline ends.

V gene TRBV29-1 combines with J gene TRBJ2-4; D gene ambiguous. Between the trimmed V and J ends, which lost 5 bases and 9 bases, there was a span of 14 bases. The CDR3 consists of 12 residues. Germline loops: CDR1 SQVTM, CDR2 ANQGSEA. CDR3 bases: TGCAGCGTTACCGGGTCCTTGGGCATTCAGTACTTC. It codes for CSVTGSLGIQYF.

The chain is built from TRBV11-2 and TRBJ2-1, with D uncertain. Germline V CDR1 and CDR2: SGHAT, FQNNGV. CDR3 length equals 16 residues. Trimming shortened V by 2 bases and J by 0 bases, and 11 bases separated the two germline ends. The CDR3 nucleotides read TGTGCCAGCAGCTTAATTATTGGTTCCTCCTACAATGAGCAGTTCTTC. The encoded protein is CASSLIIGSSYNEQFF.

The chain is built from TRBV19 and TRBJ1-2; D unresolved. There are 13 residues in the CDR3. The V gene's germline CDR1 is LNHDA and CDR2 SQIVND (reference sequence). The V end lost 3 bases, the J end lost 8 bases, and 13 bases lay between the germline ends. In DNA form, the CDR3 reads TGTGCCAGTAGTATTGTCCGTCGAGGAGGCTACACCTTC. It yields the protein CASSIVRRGGYTF.

The sample holds many counts of this clonotype. V usage is TRBV5-5 and J usage is TRBJ1-2; a possible D gene is TRBD1 (6 bases). Germline lookup yields CDR1 SGHKS and CDR2 YYEKEE (reference sequence). Trimming took off 0 bases at V and 5 bases at J, with 14 bases between the two ends. CDR3 length: 15 amino acids. CDR3 nucleotides: TGTGCCAGCAGCTTGGATGGTACCAGGGGTTATGGCTACACCTTC. Translating it yields CASSLDGTRGYGYTF.